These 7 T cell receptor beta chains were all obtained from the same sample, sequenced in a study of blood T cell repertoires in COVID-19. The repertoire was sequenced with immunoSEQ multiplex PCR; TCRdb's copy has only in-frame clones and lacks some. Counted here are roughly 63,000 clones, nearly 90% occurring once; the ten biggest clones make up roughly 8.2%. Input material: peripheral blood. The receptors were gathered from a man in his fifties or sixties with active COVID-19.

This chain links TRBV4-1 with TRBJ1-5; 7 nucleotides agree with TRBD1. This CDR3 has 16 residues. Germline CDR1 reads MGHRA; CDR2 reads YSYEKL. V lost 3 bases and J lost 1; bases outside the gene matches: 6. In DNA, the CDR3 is TGCGCCAGCAGCCATGTGGGCAGGGGGAGCAATCAGCCCCAGCATTTT. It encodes CASSHVGRGSNQPQHF.

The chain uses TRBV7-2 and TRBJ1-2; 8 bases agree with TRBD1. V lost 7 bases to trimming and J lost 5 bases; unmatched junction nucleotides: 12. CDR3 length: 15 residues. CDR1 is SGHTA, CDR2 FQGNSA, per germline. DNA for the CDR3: TGTGCCAGCATGGCCCGGGGACAGGCAGGTTATGGCTACACCTTC. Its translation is CASMARGQAGYGYTF.

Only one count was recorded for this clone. Written as DNA, the CDR3 is TGTGCCAGCAGCCCCCGGGGGACGGGTAAAAACATTCAGTACTTC. It yields the protein CASSPRGTGKNIQYF. The chain employs TRBV3-1 (or the pseudogene TRBV3-2) and TRBJ2-4, with D possibly matching TRBD2 (6 bases). This CDR3 has 15 amino acids. The germline gives CDR1 LGHDT, CDR2 YNNKEL (reference sequence). V was pared by 4 bases and J by 4 bases, with 14 bases between.

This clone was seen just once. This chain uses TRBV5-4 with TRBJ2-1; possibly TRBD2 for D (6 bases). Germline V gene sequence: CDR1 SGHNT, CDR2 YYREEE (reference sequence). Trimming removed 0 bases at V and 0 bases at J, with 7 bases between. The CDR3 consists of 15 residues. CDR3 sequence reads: CASSLAGDSYNEQFF. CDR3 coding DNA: TGTGCCAGCAGCTTGGCGGGGGACTCCTACAATGAGCAGTTCTTC. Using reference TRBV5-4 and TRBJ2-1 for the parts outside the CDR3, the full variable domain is ETGVTQSPTHLIKTRGQQVTLRCSSQSGHNTVSWYQQALGQGPQFIFQYYREEENGRGNFPPRFSGLQFPNYSSELNVNALELDDSALYLCASSLAGDSYNEQFFGPGTRLTVL.

CDR3 protein: CASSPTGQGTGELFF. CDR3 nucleotides: TGTGCCAGCAGTCCTACGGGACAGGGCACCGGGGAGCTGTTTTTT. This chain joins TRBV6-4 and TRBJ2-2, with 9 nucleotides matching TRBD1. The ends lost 5 bases at V and 4 bases at J; junction bases unmatched: 5. This CDR3 contains 15 residues. Germline V CDR1 and CDR2: MRHNA, SNTAGT.

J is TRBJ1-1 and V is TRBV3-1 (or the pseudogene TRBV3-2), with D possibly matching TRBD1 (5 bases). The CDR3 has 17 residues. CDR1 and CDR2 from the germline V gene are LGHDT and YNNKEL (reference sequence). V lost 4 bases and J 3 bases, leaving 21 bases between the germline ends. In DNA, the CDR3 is TGTGCCAGCAGCCTTTCCGGGCAGGGCAAAAGATACACTGAAGCTTTCTTT. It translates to CASSLSGQGKRYTEAFF.

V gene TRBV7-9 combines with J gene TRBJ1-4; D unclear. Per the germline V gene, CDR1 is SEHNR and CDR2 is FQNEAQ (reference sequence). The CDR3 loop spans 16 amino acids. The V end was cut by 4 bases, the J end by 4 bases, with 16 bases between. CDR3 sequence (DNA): TGTGCCAGCAGCTACCACCCGGGAACCCTTAATGAAAAACTGTTTTTT. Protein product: CASSYHPGTLNEKLFF. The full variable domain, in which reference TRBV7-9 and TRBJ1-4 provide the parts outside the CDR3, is DTGVSQNPRHKITKRGQNVTFRCDPISEHNRLYWYRQTLGQGPEFLTYFQNEAQLEKSRLLSDRFSAERPKGSFSTLEIQRTEQGDSAMYLCASSYHPGTLNEKLFFGSGTQLSVL.